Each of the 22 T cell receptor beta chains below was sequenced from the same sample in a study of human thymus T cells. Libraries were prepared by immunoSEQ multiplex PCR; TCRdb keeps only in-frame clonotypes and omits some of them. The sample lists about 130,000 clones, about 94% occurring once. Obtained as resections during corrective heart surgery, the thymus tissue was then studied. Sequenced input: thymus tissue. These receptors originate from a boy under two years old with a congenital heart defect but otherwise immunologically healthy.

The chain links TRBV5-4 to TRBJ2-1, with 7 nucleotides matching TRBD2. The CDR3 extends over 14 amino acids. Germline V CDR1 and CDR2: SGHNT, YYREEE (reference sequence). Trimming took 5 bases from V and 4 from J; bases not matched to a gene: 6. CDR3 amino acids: CASSSASGYNEQFF. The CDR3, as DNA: TGTGCCAGCAGTTCGGCTAGCGGTTACAATGAGCAGTTCTTC.

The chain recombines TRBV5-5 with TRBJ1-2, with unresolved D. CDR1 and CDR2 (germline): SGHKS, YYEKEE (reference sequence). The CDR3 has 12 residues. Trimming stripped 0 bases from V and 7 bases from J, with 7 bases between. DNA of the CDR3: TGTGCCAGCAGCTTGGGGCTGGCTGGCTACACCTTC. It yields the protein CASSLGLAGYTF.

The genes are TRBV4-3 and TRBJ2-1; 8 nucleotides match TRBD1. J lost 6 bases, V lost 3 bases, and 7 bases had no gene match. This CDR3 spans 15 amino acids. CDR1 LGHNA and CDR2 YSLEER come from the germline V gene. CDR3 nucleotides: TGCGCCAGCAGCCACTGGACAGGGTCTAGCAATGAGCAGTTCTTC. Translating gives CASSHWTGSSNEQFF.

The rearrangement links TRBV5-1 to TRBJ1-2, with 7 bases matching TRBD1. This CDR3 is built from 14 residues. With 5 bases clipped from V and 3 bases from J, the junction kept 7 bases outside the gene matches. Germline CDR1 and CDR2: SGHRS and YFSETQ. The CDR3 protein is CASRTPGQHYGYTF. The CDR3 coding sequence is TGCGCCAGCAGGACGCCGGGACAGCACTATGGCTACACCTTC.

The CDR3 coding sequence is TGTGCCAGCAGCATTCACAGGGGGCGGTACACCGGGGAGCTGTTTTTT. This gives the protein CASSIHRGRYTGELFF. The genes are TRBV7-2 and TRBJ2-2; 9 nucleotides line up with TRBD1. Looked up from germline, CDR1 is SGHTA and CDR2 is FQGNSA. V lost 5 bases to trimming and J lost 3 bases; unmatched junction nucleotides: 7. This CDR3 region has 16 residues.

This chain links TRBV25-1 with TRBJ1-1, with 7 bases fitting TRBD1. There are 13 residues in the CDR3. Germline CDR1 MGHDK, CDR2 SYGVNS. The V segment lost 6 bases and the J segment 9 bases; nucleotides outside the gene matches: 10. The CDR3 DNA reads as TGTGCCAGCAGCGCTGCAGACAGGGTAAAAGCTTTCTTT. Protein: CASSAADRVKAFF.

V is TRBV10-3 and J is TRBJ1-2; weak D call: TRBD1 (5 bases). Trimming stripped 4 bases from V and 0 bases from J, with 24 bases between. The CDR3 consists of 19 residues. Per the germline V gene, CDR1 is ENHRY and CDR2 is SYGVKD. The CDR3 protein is CAISVKDSARNSTNYGYTF. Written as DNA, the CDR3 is TGTGCCATCAGTGTGAAAGACAGCGCTCGGAACTCCACTAACTATGGCTACACCTTC.

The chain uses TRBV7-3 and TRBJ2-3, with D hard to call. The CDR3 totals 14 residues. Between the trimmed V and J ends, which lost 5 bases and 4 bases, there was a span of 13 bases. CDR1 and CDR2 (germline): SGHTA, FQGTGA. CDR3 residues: CASSPYPWADTQYF. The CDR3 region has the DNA TGTGCCAGCAGCCCCTACCCCTGGGCAGATACGCAGTATTTT.

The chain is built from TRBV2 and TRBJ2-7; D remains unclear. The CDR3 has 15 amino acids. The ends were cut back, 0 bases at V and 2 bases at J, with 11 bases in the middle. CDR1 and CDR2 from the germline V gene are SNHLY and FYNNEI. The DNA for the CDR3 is TGTGCCAGCAGTGAAGCTCTCGGCAGCCCCTACGAGCAGTACTTC. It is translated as CASSEALGSPYEQYF.

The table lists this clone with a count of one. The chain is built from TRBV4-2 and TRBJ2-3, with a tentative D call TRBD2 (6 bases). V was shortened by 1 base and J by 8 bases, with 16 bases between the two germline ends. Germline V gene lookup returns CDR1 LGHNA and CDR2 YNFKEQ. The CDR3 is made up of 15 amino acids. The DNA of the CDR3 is TGTGCCAGCAGCCAAGGGAGACTAGTAGAGGGTACGCAGTATTTT. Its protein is CASSQGRLVEGTQYF.

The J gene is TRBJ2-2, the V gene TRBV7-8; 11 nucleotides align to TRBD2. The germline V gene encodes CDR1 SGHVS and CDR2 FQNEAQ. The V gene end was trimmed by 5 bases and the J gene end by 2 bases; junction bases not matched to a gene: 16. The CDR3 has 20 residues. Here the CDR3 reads CASSHPGTSGQMINTGELFF. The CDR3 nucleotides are TGTGCCAGCAGCCACCCAGGGACTAGCGGCCAGATGATAAACACCGGGGAGCTGTTTTTT.

CDR3 nucleotide sequence: TGTGCCAGCTCACCCGGTCGGGGGCCGGTAGATACGCAGTATTTT. Translation: CASSPGRGPVDTQYF. The chain joins TRBV18 to TRBJ2-3, with D perhaps given as TRBD1 or TRBD2 (6 bases each). The CDR3 is 15 residues long. Between the trimmed V and J ends, which lost 3 bases and 5 bases, there was a span of 15 bases. The germline gives CDR1 KGHSH, CDR2 LQKENI.

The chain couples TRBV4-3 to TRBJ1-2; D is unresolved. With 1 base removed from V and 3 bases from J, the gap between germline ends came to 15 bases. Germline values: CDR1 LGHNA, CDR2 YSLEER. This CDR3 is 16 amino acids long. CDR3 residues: CASSQAYDPLYYGYTF. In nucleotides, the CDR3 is TGCGCCAGCAGCCAAGCCTATGACCCACTTTACTATGGCTACACCTTC.

The CDR3, as DNA: TGTGCCAGCAGTGAATCCAGGGGGCACAGCAATCAGCCCCAGCATTTT. Translated: CASSESRGHSNQPQHF. The chain employs TRBV25-1 and TRBJ1-5, with 8 bases matching TRBD1. This CDR3 contains 16 residues. Trimming at V came to 1 base and at J to 1 base, leaving 3 bases not matched to a gene. CDR1 is MGHDK, CDR2 SYGVNS, per germline. Full variable domain (rest looked up from reference TRBV25-1 and TRBJ1-5): EADIYQTPRYLVIGTGKKITLECSQTMGHDKMYWYQQDPGMELHLIHYSYGVNSTEKGDLSSESTVSRIRTEHFPLTLESARPSHTSQYLCASSESRGHSNQPQHFGDGTRLSIL.

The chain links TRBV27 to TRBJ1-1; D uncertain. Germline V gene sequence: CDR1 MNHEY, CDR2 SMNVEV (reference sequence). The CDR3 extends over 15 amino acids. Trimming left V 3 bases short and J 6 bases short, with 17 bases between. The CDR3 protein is CASSLVMGTISEAFF. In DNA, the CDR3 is TGTGCCAGCAGTTTGGTTATGGGAACAATCTCTGAAGCTTTCTTT.

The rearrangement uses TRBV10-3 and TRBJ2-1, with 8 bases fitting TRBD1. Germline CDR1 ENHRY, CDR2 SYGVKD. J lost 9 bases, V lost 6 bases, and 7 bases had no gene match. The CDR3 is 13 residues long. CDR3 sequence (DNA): TGTGCCATCAGGGCAGGGGGCTCCCCTGAGCAGTTCTTC. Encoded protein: CAIRAGGSPEQFF.

CDR3: CASSQKLKGTPAPQHF. The CDR3 DNA follows: TGCGCCAGCAGCCAAAAGTTAAAAGGGACCCCGGCGCCCCAGCATTTT. The V and J genes are TRBV4-1 and TRBJ1-5, with a tentative D call TRBD1 (5 bases). V was cut by 2 bases and J by 9 bases, with 20 bases left in between. The germline V gene has CDR1 MGHRA and CDR2 YSYEKL. The CDR3 covers 16 residues.

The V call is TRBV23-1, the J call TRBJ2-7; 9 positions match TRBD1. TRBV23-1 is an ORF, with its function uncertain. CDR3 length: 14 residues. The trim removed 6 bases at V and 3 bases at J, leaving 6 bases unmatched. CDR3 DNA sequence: TGCGCCAGCAGGACAGGGGGTACCCACTACGAGCAGTACTTC. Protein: CASRTGGTHYEQYF.

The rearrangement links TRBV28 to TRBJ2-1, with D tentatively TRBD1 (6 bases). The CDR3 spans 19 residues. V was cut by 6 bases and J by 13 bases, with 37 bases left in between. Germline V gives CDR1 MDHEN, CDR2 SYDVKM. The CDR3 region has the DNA TGTGCCAGCAGCCCGCAGGGGCCACATAAAGACCCCGTGGGCCTCCCTCAGTTCTTC. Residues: CASSPQGPHKDPVGLPQFF.

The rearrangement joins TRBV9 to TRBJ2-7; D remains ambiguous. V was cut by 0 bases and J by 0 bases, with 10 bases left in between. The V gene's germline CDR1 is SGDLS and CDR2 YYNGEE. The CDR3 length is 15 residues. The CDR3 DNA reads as TGTGCCAGCAGCGTAGCTACCGTGCCCTCCTACGAGCAGTACTTC. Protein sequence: CASSVATVPSYEQYF.

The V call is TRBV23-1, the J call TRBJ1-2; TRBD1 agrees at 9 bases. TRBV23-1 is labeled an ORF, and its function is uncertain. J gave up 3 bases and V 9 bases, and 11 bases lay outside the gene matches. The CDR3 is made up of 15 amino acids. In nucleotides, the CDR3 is TGCGCCAGGCCGAGGGAACAGGGGGCGGACTATGGCTACACCTTC. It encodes CARPREQGADYGYTF.

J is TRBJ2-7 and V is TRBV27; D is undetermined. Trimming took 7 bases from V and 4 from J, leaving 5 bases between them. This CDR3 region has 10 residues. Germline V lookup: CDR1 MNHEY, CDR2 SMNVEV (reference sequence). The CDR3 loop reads CASILYEQYF. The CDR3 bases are TGTGCCAGCATTTTGTACGAGCAGTACTTC.